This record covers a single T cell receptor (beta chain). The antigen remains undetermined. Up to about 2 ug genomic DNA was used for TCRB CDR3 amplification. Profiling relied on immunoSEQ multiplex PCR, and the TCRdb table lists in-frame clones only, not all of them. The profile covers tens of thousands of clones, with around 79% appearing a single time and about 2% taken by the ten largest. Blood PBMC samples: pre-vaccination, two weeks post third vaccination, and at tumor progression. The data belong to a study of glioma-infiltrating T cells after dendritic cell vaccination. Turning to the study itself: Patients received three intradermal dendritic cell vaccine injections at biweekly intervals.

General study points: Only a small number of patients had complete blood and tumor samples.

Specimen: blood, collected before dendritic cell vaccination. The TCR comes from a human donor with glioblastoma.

The CDR3 DNA sequence: TGTGCCAGCAGTTTATTCGGGGGAGGAAATTCACCCCTCCACTTT. Translation: CASSLFGGGNSPLHF. The chain recombines TRBV28 with TRBJ1-6; tentative D call: TRBD1 (5 bases). CDR3 length equals 15 residues. Germline loops: CDR1 MDHEN, CDR2 SYDVKM. Trimming pared 1 base from V and 7 bases from J, leaving 11 bases between.